What follows are 18 T cell receptor beta chains derived from one specimen sequenced in a study of cytomegalovirus exposure and HLA in healthy donors. The PCR had 60 Vbeta and 13 Jbeta primers. Here immunoSEQ multiplex PCR was the method, and the copy in TCRdb shows in-frame clones only, minus some. The data hold 140,000 or so clones, with 78% observed a single time. The sequenced sample was PBMCs. The receptor source for this set is a woman aged 18 to 35 in good health and CMV-seropositive.

This rearrangement joins TRBV14 to TRBJ1-2, with D possibly matching TRBD1 (6 bases). This CDR3 is built from 14 residues. V dropped 2 bases and J dropped 4 bases, with 11 bases sitting between them. Germline V gene data show CDR1 as SGHDN and CDR2 as FVKESK. This chain's CDR3 is CASSQPGQTYGYTF. Written as DNA, the CDR3 is TGTGCCAGCAGCCAACCAGGACAGACCTATGGCTACACCTTC.

The chain combines TRBV5-4 with TRBJ2-1, with 7 bases that match TRBD2. This CDR3 has 15 residues. Germline CDR1 SGHNT, CDR2 YYREEE (reference sequence). After removal of 4 bases from V and 7 bases from J, the junction contained 11 bases not matched to a gene. CDR3 amino acids: CASSPQGGGLNEQFF. The CDR3 DNA reads TGTGCCAGCAGCCCCCAGGGCGGGGGTTTAAATGAGCAGTTCTTC.

This chain links TRBV28 with TRBJ2-3; D is undetermined. Germline CDR1 reads MDHEN; CDR2 reads SYDVKM. V shed 7 bases and J shed 6 bases, with 11 bases lying between them. The length of the CDR3 is 12 residues. DNA for the CDR3: TGTGCCAGCACCCTGAGTCGTGATACGCAGTATTTT. This gives the protein CASTLSRDTQYF.

The table lists this clone with a count of one. This chain uses TRBV6-5 with TRBJ2-1; perhaps TRBD1 as D (6 bases). V was shortened by 6 bases and J by 4 bases, with 13 bases between the two germline ends. The CDR3 loop spans 14 amino acids. Germline V gene data show CDR1 as MNHEY and CDR2 as SVGAGI. This chain's CDR3 is CASRPGTPYNEQFF. In nucleotides, the CDR3 is TGTGCCAGCAGACCCGGGACACCATACAATGAGCAGTTCTTC.

The chain joins TRBV5-5 to TRBJ1-1; D may be TRBD1 (5 bases). The CDR3 runs 13 residues. Germline V gene sequence: CDR1 SGHKS, CDR2 YYEKEE (reference sequence). Trimming left V 4 bases short and J 4 bases short, with 11 bases between. The CDR3 DNA reads as TGTGCCAGCAGCCCGGGGGGGGGCACTGAAGCTTTCTTT. As protein: CASSPGGGTEAFF.

The chain's CDR3 is CASSLETSGGDNEQFF. The DNA of the CDR3 is TGTGCCAGCAGCCTGGAAACTAGCGGGGGGGACAATGAGCAGTTCTTC. This chain connects TRBV7-9 to TRBJ2-1, with 13 positions matching TRBD2. Germline V gene lookup returns CDR1 SEHNR and CDR2 FQNEAQ (reference sequence). J gave up 5 bases and V 5 bases, and 6 bases lay outside the gene matches. There are 16 residues in the CDR3.

V and J are TRBV19 and TRBJ1-5; the D is unclear. V lost 1 base, J lost 3 bases, and 7 bases lay in between. The V gene's germline CDR1 is LNHDA and CDR2 SQIVND (reference sequence). The CDR3 runs to 14 residues. In DNA, the CDR3 is TGTGCCAGTAGTATAGCAGGTTACAATCAGCCCCAGCATTTT. Translation: CASSIAGYNQPQHF. Looking up the rest from reference TRBV19 and TRBJ1-5 gives the full variable domain: DGGITQSPKYLFRKEGQNVTLSCEQNLNHDAMYWYRQDPGQGLRLIYYSQIVNDFQKGDIAEGYSVSREKKESFPLTVTSAQKNPTAFYLCASSIAGYNQPQHFGDGTRLSIL.

The chain joins TRBV14 to TRBJ2-4; D is unresolved. Trimming took 0 bases from V and 16 from J, leaving 16 bases between them. The CDR3 has 13 amino acids. Germline V CDR1 and CDR2: SGHDN, FVKESK. The CDR3 reads CASSQDLESPPYF. The CDR3 DNA reads as TGTGCCAGCAGCCAAGATCTGGAGAGCCCCCCATACTTC.

The chain employs TRBV7-7 and TRBJ2-1; TRBD2 matches 8 bases. With V trimmed by 1 base and J by 6 bases, 5 bases remained unmatched. The V gene's germline CDR1 is SSHAT and CDR2 FNYEAQ (reference sequence). CDR3 length: 15 amino acids. The CDR3 region has the DNA TGTGCCAGCAGCTTAGATATAGCGGGGAGCAATGAGCAGTTCTTC. This gives the protein CASSLDIAGSNEQFF.

V gene TRBV11-2 combines with J gene TRBJ2-2; 9 nucleotides line up with TRBD1. Trimming cost V 6 bases and J 5 bases; bases outside gene matches: 7. CDR3 length equals 15 residues. Germline CDR1 SGHAT, CDR2 FQNNGV. CDR3 nucleotide sequence: TGTGCCAGCAGTAGATCGGGGACAGGGACCGGGGAGCTGTTTTTT. Its translation is CASSRSGTGTGELFF.

The genes are TRBV6-5 and TRBJ2-5; 7 bases align to TRBD2. CDR3 length: 13 residues. CDR1 and CDR2 (germline): MNHEY, SVGAGI. V lost 5 bases to trimming and J lost 8 bases; unmatched junction nucleotides: 8. CDR3 loop: CASSNPGGITQYF. The DNA of the CDR3 is TGTGCCAGCAGTAACCCCGGGGGGATCACCCAGTACTTC.

The sample holds one count of this clone. J is TRBJ1-3 and V is TRBV5-1, with 8 bases identical to TRBD1. V shed 5 bases and J 3 bases; nucleotides not matched to a gene: 7. CDR3 length: 15 residues. Germline CDR1 and CDR2: SGHRS and YFSETQ. The CDR3 bases are TGCGCCAGCAGTTTTCGGGACAGGCTTGGAAACACCATATATTTT. Protein sequence: CASSFRDRLGNTIYF.

The V gene is TRBV5-4, the J gene TRBJ2-7, with D maybe TRBD2 (5 bases). Trimming left V 4 bases short and J 0 bases short, with 8 bases between. Germline CDR1 and CDR2: SGHNT and YYREEE (reference sequence). This CDR3 contains 13 residues. This CDR3 reads CASSPAGSYEQYF. The CDR3 bases are TGTGCCAGCAGCCCGGCGGGCTCCTACGAGCAGTACTTC.

This rearrangement joins TRBV28 to TRBJ2-3; D is ambiguous. The CDR3 loop spans 13 amino acids. V lost 6 bases and J 3 bases, leaving 10 bases between the germline ends. Germline V CDR1 and CDR2: MDHEN, SYDVKM. In DNA form, the CDR3 reads TGTGCCAGCAGGCTTGGTGCGACAGATACGCAGTATTTT. This sequence encodes CASRLGATDTQYF.

This clone was recorded once. V and J are TRBV7-9 and TRBJ2-7; 9 nucleotides agree with TRBD1. CDR1 and CDR2 from the germline V gene are SEHNR and FQNEAQ (reference sequence). This CDR3 is built from 14 residues. The V segment lost 7 bases and the J segment 0 bases; nucleotides outside the gene matches: 4. This CDR3 is CASTRDRDSYEQYF. CDR3 bases: TGTGCCAGCACCCGGGACAGGGACTCCTACGAGCAGTACTTC.

The gene calls are TRBV5-1 and TRBJ2-3; 9 bases are a match to TRBD1. V lost 4 bases to trimming and J lost 1 base; unmatched junction nucleotides: 10. Germline loops: CDR1 SGHRS, CDR2 YFSETQ. The CDR3 sequence is 17 residues long. CDR3 DNA sequence: TGCGCCAGCAGCAGTGGACAGGGGACATGGGGCACAGATACGCAGTATTTT. This encodes CASSSGQGTWGTDTQYF.

For this clone: A read error may produce the germline difference seen at one junction end. The rearrangement joins TRBV7-9 to TRBJ2-7; 8 bases are a match to TRBD1. The length of the CDR3 is 14 residues. Per germline, CDR1 SEHNR and CDR2 FQNEAQ (reference sequence). CDR3 sequence: CSSSFYDRGYEQYF. The CDR3, as DNA: TGTTCCAGCAGCTTTTACGACAGGGGCTACGAGCAGTACTTC.

This clone was counted only a few times. The chain couples TRBV19 to TRBJ2-2; 7 nucleotides match TRBD1. This CDR3 comprises 16 residues. Germline V CDR1 and CDR2: LNHDA, SQIVND (reference sequence). V trimming: 3 bases; J trimming: 5 bases; junction bases outside the gene matches: 9. The CDR3 coding sequence is TGTGCCAGTAGTATGACCCAGACAGGGTGGACCGGGGAGCTGTTTTTT. As protein: CASSMTQTGWTGELFF.